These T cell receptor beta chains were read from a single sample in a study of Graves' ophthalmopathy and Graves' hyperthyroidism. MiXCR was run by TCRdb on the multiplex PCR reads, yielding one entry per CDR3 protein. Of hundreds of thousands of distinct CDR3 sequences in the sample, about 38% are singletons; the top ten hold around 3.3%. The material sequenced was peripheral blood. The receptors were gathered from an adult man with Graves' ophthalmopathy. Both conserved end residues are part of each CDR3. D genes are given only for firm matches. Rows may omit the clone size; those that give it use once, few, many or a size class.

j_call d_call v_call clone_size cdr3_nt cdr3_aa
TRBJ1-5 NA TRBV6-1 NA TGTGCCAGCAGTGACCTAGGCCCCGGGAGGGGCAATCAGCCCCAGCATTTT CASSDLGPGRGNQPQHF
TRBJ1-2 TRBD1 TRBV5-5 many TGTGCCAGCAGCTTGCGGGCAGGGGGGACTGGCTACACCTTC CASSLRAGGTGYTF
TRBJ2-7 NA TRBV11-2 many TGTGCCAGCAGCTTAGGGAGGGACAGTCCCCACTACGAGCAGTACTTC CASSLGRDSPHYEQYF
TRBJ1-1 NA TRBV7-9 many TGTGCCAGCACAGCCGGGGCCACTGAAGCTTTCTTT CASTAGATEAFF
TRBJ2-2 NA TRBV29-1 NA TGCAGCTTGTGGTGGGAGAGGGACACCGGGGAGCTGTTTTTT CSLWWERDTGELFF
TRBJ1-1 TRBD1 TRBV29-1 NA TGCAGCGTAGCATCGGGACAGGGGGGCACTGAAGCTTTCTTT CSVASGQGGTEAFF
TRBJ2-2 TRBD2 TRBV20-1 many TGCAGTGCTCGCGGGGGATACCTGAACACCGGGGAGCTGTTTTTT CSARGGYLNTGELFF
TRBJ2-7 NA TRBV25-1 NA TGTGCTAGAAGCGCGGGATTACCCTACGAGCAGTACTTC CARSAGLPYEQYF
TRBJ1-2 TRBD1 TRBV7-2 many TGTGCCAGCAGTTTAGGACAGGGGGCGGGCTACACCTTC CASSLGQGAGYTF
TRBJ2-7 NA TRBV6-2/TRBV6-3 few TGTGCCAGCAGTTACGGGCGGTCGTGGTACTTC CASSYGRSWYF
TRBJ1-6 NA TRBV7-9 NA TGTGTCAGCAGCTTAACACCGGTACGGGAGAGTTCACCCCTCCACTTT CVSSLTPVRESSPLHF
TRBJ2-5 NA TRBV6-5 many TGTGCCAGCAGTGCCCAGGGCCCCCAGGAGACCCAGTACTTC CASSAQGPQETQYF
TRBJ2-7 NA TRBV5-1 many TGCGCCAGCACCGACATTAACGGGGGGCCCTACGAGCAGTACTTC CASTDINGGPYEQYF
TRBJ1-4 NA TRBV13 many TGTGCCAGCAGCTTAAAGGGATTCAATGAAAAACTGTTTTTT CASSLKGFNEKLFF
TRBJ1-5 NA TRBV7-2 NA TGTGCCAGCAGCTTAAGTAGGGGTAGCGGGGTTGAGACCCAGCATTTT CASSLSRGSGVETQHF
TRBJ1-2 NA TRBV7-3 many TGTGCCAGCAGCTTACGGTCAGGGGAGAGCTATGGCTACACCTTC CASSLRSGESYGYTF
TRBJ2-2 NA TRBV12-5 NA TGTGCTAGTGCCCCATTCGGGGGGCACACCGGGGAGCTGCTTTTT CASAPFGGHTGELLF
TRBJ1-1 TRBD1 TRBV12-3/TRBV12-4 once TGTGCCAGCAGCTTCATAGACAGGGGGCTGTCTGAAGCTTTCTTT CASSFIDRGLSEAFF
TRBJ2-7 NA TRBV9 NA TGTGCCAGCAGCGTAGACGGCTACGGGCAGTACTTC CASSVDGYGQYF
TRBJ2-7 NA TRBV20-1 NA TGCAGTGCTAGGGGCAGGGCGTCCTACGAGCAGTACTTC CSARGRASYEQYF
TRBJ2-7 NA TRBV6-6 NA TGTGCCAGCAGATTCTGGGGGCGGCAAACCGACGAGCAGTACTTC CASRFWGRQTDEQYF
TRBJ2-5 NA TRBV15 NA TGTGCCACCAGCAGAGATTTACAGGGCTCAGCGGGTGCTCTGTACTTC CATSRDLQGSAGALYF